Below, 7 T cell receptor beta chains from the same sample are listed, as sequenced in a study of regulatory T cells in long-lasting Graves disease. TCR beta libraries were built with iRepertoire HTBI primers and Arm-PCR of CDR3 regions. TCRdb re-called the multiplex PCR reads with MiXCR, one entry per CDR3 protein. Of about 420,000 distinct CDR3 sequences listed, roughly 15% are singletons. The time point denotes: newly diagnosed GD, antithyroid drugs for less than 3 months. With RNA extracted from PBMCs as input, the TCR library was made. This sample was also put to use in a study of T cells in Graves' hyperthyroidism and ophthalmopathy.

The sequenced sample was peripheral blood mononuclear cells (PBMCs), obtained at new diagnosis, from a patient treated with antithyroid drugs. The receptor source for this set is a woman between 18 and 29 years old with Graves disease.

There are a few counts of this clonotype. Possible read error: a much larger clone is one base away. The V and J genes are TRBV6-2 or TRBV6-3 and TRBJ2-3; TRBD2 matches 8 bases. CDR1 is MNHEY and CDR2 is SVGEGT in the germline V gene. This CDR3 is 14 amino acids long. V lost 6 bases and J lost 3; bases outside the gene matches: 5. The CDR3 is CASRIAGMTDTQYF. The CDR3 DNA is TGTGCCAGCAGAATAGCGGGAATGACAGATACGCAGTATTTT.

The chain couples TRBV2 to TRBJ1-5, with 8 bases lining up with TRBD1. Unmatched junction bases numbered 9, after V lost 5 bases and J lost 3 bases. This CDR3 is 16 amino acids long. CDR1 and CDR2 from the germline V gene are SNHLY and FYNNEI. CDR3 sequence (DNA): TGTGCCAGCAGTCCAAAGGGACAGGTTTACAATCAGCCCCAGCATTTT. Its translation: CASSPKGQVYNQPQHF.

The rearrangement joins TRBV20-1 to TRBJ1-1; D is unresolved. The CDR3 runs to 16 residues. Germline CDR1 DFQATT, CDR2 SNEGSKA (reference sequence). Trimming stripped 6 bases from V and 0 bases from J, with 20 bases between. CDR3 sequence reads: CSANSRNRAMNTEAFF. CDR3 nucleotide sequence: TGCAGTGCCAACTCCAGGAATAGGGCAATGAACACTGAAGCTTTCTTT.

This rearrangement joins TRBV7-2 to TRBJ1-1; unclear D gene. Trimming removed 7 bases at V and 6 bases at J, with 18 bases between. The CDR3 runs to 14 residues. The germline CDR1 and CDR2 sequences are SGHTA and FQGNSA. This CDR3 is CASTPGREGAEAFF. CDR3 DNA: TGTGCCAGCACCCCCGGACGGGAGGGCGCTGAAGCTTTCTTT.

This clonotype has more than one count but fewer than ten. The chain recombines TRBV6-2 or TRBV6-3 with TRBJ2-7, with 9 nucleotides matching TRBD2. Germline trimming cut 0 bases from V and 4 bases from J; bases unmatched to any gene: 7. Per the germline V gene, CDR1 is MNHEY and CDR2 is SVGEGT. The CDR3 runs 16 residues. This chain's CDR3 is CASSYSRVAGAYEQYF. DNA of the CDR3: TGTGCCAGCAGTTACTCTCGAGTAGCGGGAGCTTACGAGCAGTACTTC.

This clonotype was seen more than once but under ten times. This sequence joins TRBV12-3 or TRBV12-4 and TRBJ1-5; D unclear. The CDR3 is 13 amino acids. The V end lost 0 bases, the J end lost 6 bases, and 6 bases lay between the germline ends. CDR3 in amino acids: CASSLAEGQPQHF. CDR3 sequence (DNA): TGTGCCAGCAGTTTAGCAGAGGGTCAGCCCCAGCATTTT.

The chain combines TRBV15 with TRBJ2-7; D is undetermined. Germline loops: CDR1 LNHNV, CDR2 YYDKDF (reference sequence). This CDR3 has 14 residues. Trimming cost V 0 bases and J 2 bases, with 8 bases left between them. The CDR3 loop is CATSREAGPYEQYF. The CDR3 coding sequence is TGTGCCACCAGCAGAGAAGCCGGGCCCTACGAGCAGTACTTC. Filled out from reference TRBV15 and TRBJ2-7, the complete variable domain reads DAMVIQNPRYQVTQFGKPVTLSCSQTLNHNVMYWYQQKSSQAPKLLFHYYDKDFNNEADTPDNFQSRRPNTSFCFLDIRSPGLGDTAMYLCATSREAGPYEQYFGPGTRLTVT.